A single sample is the source of the 17 T cell receptor beta chains below, sequenced in a study of shared clonotypes between healthy human individuals. TCRdb's table, derived via immunoSEQ multiplex PCR, lists solely in-frame clones and lacks some. The sample records 2 million to 2.5 million clones, roughly 90% being singletons. Sequencing was performed on naive CD4+ T cells from PBMCs. Subset: CD45RA+ positively selected. The receptors shown here come from a man aged 18-30 years in good health. Some clones in this sample may be carry-over from other donors' samples.

V and J are TRBV28 and TRBJ2-6; weak D call: TRBD1 (7 bases). Germline CDR1 and CDR2: MDHEN and SYDVKM. With 6 bases removed from V and 2 bases from J, the gap between germline ends came to 14 bases. The CDR3 runs 16 residues. CDR3 coding DNA: TGTGCCAGCAGAAAAGCCAGGGGGGCTGGGGCCAACGTCCTGACTTTC. Translation gives CASRKARGAGANVLTF.

As regards this clone: The sample holds other DNA sequences that translate to the same CDR3. The V and J genes are TRBV28 and TRBJ1-1, with D unclear. This CDR3 is 13 amino acids long. V was shortened by 5 bases and J by 5 bases, with 12 bases between the two germline ends. The V gene's germline CDR1 is MDHEN and CDR2 SYDVKM. CDR3 region: CASSRIPGTEAFF. In DNA form, the CDR3 reads TGTGCCAGCAGTCGAATTCCCGGGACTGAAGCTTTCTTT.

The V gene is TRBV18, the J gene TRBJ2-2; D gene unclear. Between the trimmed V and J ends, which lost 3 bases and 9 bases, there was a span of 8 bases. CDR1 KGHSH and CDR2 LQKENI come from the germline V gene. The CDR3 covers 12 residues. DNA of the CDR3: TGTGCCAGCTCACCGGCCCAGCGGGAGCTGTTTTTT. Its translation is CASSPAQRELFF.

The chain uses TRBV5-1 and TRBJ2-3; unclear D gene. Germline lookup yields CDR1 SGHRS and CDR2 YFSETQ. V shed 3 bases and J shed 6 bases, with 8 bases lying between them. This CDR3 is 12 amino acids long. For the CDR3, the DNA is TGCGCCAGCAGCTCCACCATGGATACGCAGTATTTT. It codes for CASSSTMDTQYF.

V usage is TRBV5-4 and J usage is TRBJ2-7; 10 bases are a match to TRBD2. With V trimmed by 2 bases and J by 2 bases, 4 bases remained unmatched. CDR3 size: 15 residues. Looked up from germline, CDR1 is SGHNT and CDR2 is YYREEE (reference sequence). DNA of the CDR3: TGTGCCAGCAGCTTAGCGGGAGGGCTCGCCTACGAGCAGTACTTC. The encoded protein is CASSLAGGLAYEQYF.

The CDR3 loop reads CASSLGTGTSGNTIYF. The CDR3 DNA sequence: TGTGCCAGCAGCTTGGGGACAGGGACCTCTGGAAACACCATATATTTT. The chain joins TRBV7-6 to TRBJ1-3; 9 bases are a match to TRBD1. Germline CDR1 and CDR2: SGHVS and FNYEAQ. With V trimmed by 3 bases and J by 0 bases, 3 bases remained unmatched. The CDR3 consists of 16 residues.

The V call is TRBV11-2, the J call TRBJ2-2, with no clear D. The ends were cut back, 4 bases at V and 4 bases at J, with 10 bases in the middle. The CDR3 totals 14 residues. CDR1 and CDR2 from the germline V gene are SGHAT and FQNNGV. CDR3 region: CASSSSGGTGELFF. The CDR3 DNA is TGTGCCAGCAGCTCGTCGGGCGGCACCGGGGAGCTGTTTTTT.

This clone was detected only a few times. The CDR3 DNA reads TGTGCCAGCAGCACCCGGACAGGGTCGGATGGCTACACCTTC. Its translation is CASSTRTGSDGYTF. This chain joins TRBV4-2 and TRBJ1-2, with 8 bases aligning to TRBD1. V dropped 5 bases and J dropped 6; count of bases not matched to a gene: 8. Germline V gene data show CDR1 as LGHNA and CDR2 as YNFKEQ. The CDR3 consists of 14 residues.

The rearrangement links TRBV6-1 to TRBJ1-2; D might be TRBD1 (5 bases). V dropped 6 bases and J dropped 5 bases, with 13 bases sitting between them. The germline gives CDR1 MNHNS, CDR2 SASEGT. This CDR3 region has 13 residues. The CDR3 spells CASSVRVVYGYTF. In nucleotides, the CDR3 is TGTGCCAGCAGCGTCAGGGTTGTTTATGGCTACACCTTC.

The chain uses TRBV7-7 and TRBJ2-3; TRBD1 aligns across 11 bases. CDR1 and CDR2 from the germline V gene are SSHAT and FNYEAQ (reference sequence). Trimming took 5 bases from V and 5 from J; bases not matched to a gene: 9. This CDR3 has 16 residues. The CDR3 loop reads CASSPRTGGRGDTQYF. The DNA for the CDR3 is TGTGCCAGCAGCCCCCGGACAGGGGGCAGAGGAGATACGCAGTATTTT.

The chain uses TRBV7-8 and TRBJ2-5; the D is unclear. V was shortened by 0 bases and J by 5 bases, with 16 bases between the two germline ends. The CDR3 loop spans 16 amino acids. Germline V gene sequence: CDR1 SGHVS, CDR2 FQNEAQ. The CDR3 here is CASSLARTTPKETQYF. In DNA, the CDR3 is TGTGCCAGCAGCTTAGCGAGGACGACCCCCAAGGAGACCCAGTACTTC.

This rearrangement joins TRBV28 to TRBJ2-1; 9 bases line up with TRBD1. Germline V gene data show CDR1 as MDHEN and CDR2 as SYDVKM. The junction had 12 bases not matched to a gene; V was cut back by 7 bases and J by 14 bases. This CDR3 comprises 13 residues. The CDR3 DNA sequence: TGTGCCAGCACCACAGGGGGCCCGAATAGAGAGTTCTTC. Encoded protein: CASTTGGPNREFF.

This chain joins TRBV6-5 and TRBJ2-7; D unclear. V lost 6 bases, J lost 3 bases, and 6 bases lay in between. Germline V CDR1 and CDR2: MNHEY, SVGAGI. The CDR3 totals 11 residues. The CDR3 here is CASRILYEQYF. Here the CDR3 DNA reads TGTGCCAGCAGAATCCTCTACGAGCAGTACTTC.

As regards this clone: In the same sample, other DNA sequences code for this CDR3. This chain connects TRBV6-5 to TRBJ2-1; D call uncertain. V lost 2 bases and J 4 bases, leaving 6 bases between the germline ends. CDR3 length: 13 residues. Germline V gives CDR1 MNHEY, CDR2 SVGAGI. CDR3 residues: CASSYGQYNEQFF. CDR3 DNA: TGTGCCAGCAGTTACGGGCAGTACAATGAGCAGTTCTTC.

J is TRBJ2-3 and V is TRBV10-3; D not certain. In germline, CDR1 is ENHRY, CDR2 SYGVKD. V gave up 11 bases and J gave up 0 bases, with 27 bases separating them. This CDR3 contains 18 residues. CDR3 sequence reads: CAAAPGPGDNTSTDTQYF. The CDR3 DNA sequence: TGTGCCGCGGCCCCTGGGCCAGGAGATAATACTAGCACAGATACGCAGTATTTT.

This chain joins TRBV11-2 and TRBJ1-3; D not certain. The V gene lost 1 base and the J gene lost 2 bases, with 9 bases spanning the gap. CDR1 SGHAT and CDR2 FQNNGV come from the germline V gene. The CDR3 is 15 amino acids. The CDR3 sequence: CASSLAVWTGNTIYF. As DNA, the CDR3 is TGTGCCAGCAGCTTAGCTGTCTGGACTGGAAACACCATATATTTT.

The rearrangement links TRBV5-1 to TRBJ2-5; 11 bases are shared with TRBD2. The CDR3 has 17 amino acids. Germline values: CDR1 SGHRS, CDR2 YFSETQ. V gave up 4 bases and J gave up 5 bases; unmatched junction bases: 13. CDR3 amino acids: CASSPGLLAGARETQYF. The CDR3 DNA is TGCGCCAGCAGCCCTGGCCTACTAGCGGGAGCGCGTGAGACCCAGTACTTC.